This TCR beta chain came from a study of post-analysis software for immune sequencing data. Study as a whole: Progressive-relapsing, secondary progressive and relapsing-remitting multiple sclerosis were among the disease courses included. Regarding the study as a whole: The five TRBV segments detected at higher frequency in patients than in controls included TRBV5-6, TRBV5-1 and TRBV20-1.

In the case of this clonotype: What it recognizes is unknown.

Carried by the TCR beta cDNA libraries were unique molecular identifiers. cDNA molecules numbering roughly 0.5 million came from approximately 1 to 10 million T cells. One entry per CDR3 protein, called by TCRdb with MiXCR from the PCR reads. Of approximately 690,000 distinct CDR3 sequences in the sample, 55% to 60% were seen once. V lost 4 bases and J 4 bases, leaving 22 bases between the germline ends. The CDR3 runs to 17 residues. Per the germline V gene, CDR1 is LGHNA and CDR2 is YNFKEQ. The sequenced sample consisted of blood. The receptor was isolated from a girl aged 2 to 9 with multiple sclerosis. The chain employs TRBV4-2 and TRBJ2-5; D might be TRBD2 (6 bases). The CDR3 DNA is TGTGCCAGCAGCCGAGATCTGTCGGCGGGGAGGCTAGAGACCCAGTACTTC. Protein sequence: CASSRDLSAGRLETQYF.